Below are 21 T cell receptor beta chains sequenced from a single sample in a study of T cells in Graves' hyperthyroidism and ophthalmopathy. RNA transcripts provided the source from which TCR beta CDR3 regions were amplified. TCR CDR3 underwent first-round RT-PCR with the HTBI primer set. MiXCR was run by TCRdb on the multiplex PCR reads, yielding one entry per CDR3 protein. Altogether over 250,000 distinct CDR3 sequences are present, 22% being singletons, with the ten largest covering 64%. The sequenced material came from blood. The source of these receptors is a man aged 25 to 40 with Graves' ophthalmopathy.

V and J are TRBV7-9 and TRBJ1-2; no reliable D call. The CDR3 consists of 13 residues. V gave up 7 bases and J gave up 4 bases, with 13 bases separating them. Germline V gene sequence: CDR1 SEHNR, CDR2 FQNEAQ (reference sequence). CDR3 region: CASTQDRSYGYTF. The DNA of the CDR3 is TGTGCCAGCACCCAGGACCGGAGCTATGGCTACACCTTC.

As concerns this clonotype: The junction and the germline gene differ at one end; a read error may be behind it. This chain links TRBV5-1 with TRBJ2-1, with 8 bases matching TRBD2. Germline V gives CDR1 SGHRS, CDR2 YFSETQ. The CDR3 is 16 residues long. The CDR3 reads CASSPVLVAGRNEQFF. The CDR3 coding sequence is TGTGCCAGCAGCCCGGTACTGGTAGCGGGACGGAATGAGCAGTTCTTC.

The chain carries TRBV19 and TRBJ2-5, with 8 bases lining up with TRBD2. The germline CDR1 and CDR2 sequences are LNHDA and SQIVND (reference sequence). The CDR3 consists of 15 residues. The ends lost 7 bases at V and 5 bases at J; junction bases unmatched: 12. The CDR3 reads CASTNPGLDMETQYF. The CDR3 coding sequence is TGTGCCAGTACTAACCCGGGACTAGACATGGAGACCCAGTACTTC.

This clonotype was detected many times. For the CDR3, the DNA is TGTGCCAGCAGGCAGGGCTACAATGAGCAGTTCTTC. Its translation is CASRQGYNEQFF. This sequence joins TRBV28 and TRBJ2-1; D is possibly TRBD1 (5 bases). Germline assignment: CDR1 MDHEN and CDR2 SYDVKM. This CDR3 comprises 12 residues. V was trimmed by 6 bases and J by 3 bases, leaving 6 bases between them.

The chain joins TRBV20-1 to TRBJ2-1, with TRBD2 matching over 8 bases. Per the germline V gene, CDR1 is DFQATT and CDR2 is SNEGSKA (reference sequence). The ends lost 0 bases at V and 3 bases at J; junction bases unmatched: 4. The CDR3 runs to 15 residues. CDR3 protein: CSARDRLAGYNEQFF. In nucleotides, the CDR3 is TGCAGTGCTAGAGATAGGCTAGCGGGCTACAATGAGCAGTTCTTC.

The sample holds a few counts of this clonotype. The chain has TRBV24-1 and TRBJ2-1; D ambiguous. This CDR3 is built from 13 residues. V lost 2 bases to trimming and J lost 6 bases, with 7 bases between them. CDR1 and CDR2 (germline): KGHDR, SFDVKD. The CDR3 region is CATSDWVSNEQFF. CDR3 nucleotide sequence: TGTGCCACCAGTGATTGGGTTTCCAATGAGCAGTTCTTC.

This clonotype was picked up one time. The V call is TRBV7-3, the J call TRBJ1-2; possibly TRBD1 for D (6 bases). The CDR3 consists of 15 residues. Germline-derived CDR1 and CDR2 are SGHTA and FQGTGA. V was shortened by 2 bases and J by 8 bases, with 18 bases between the two germline ends. The chain's CDR3 is CASSLGGGLGEGYTF. The CDR3 DNA is TGTGCCAGCAGCTTAGGAGGGGGATTGGGAGAAGGCTACACCTTC.

This clonotype was seen a handful of times. The chain couples TRBV24-1 to TRBJ2-2, with D possibly TRBD2 on 6 matching bases. The V end was cut by 5 bases, the J end by 0 bases, with 9 bases between. The germline CDR1 and CDR2 sequences are KGHDR and SFDVKD. The CDR3 runs to 15 residues. CDR3 DNA sequence: TGTGCCACCAGTGCAGGCGGGACGAACACCGGGGAGCTGTTTTTT. It specifies CATSAGGTNTGELFF.

In nucleotides, the CDR3 is TGCGCCAGCCCCCAGTTAGCCAAAAACATTCAGTACTTC. Protein: CASPQLAKNIQYF. The chain joins TRBV10-1 to TRBJ2-4; D remains ambiguous. The length of the CDR3 is 13 residues. CDR1 and CDR2 from the germline V gene are WNHNN and SYGVQD (reference sequence). Trimming shortened V by 8 bases and J by 0 bases, and 8 bases separated the two germline ends.

There are many counts of this clonotype. The rearrangement joins TRBV12-3 or TRBV12-4 to TRBJ2-7; D possibly corresponds to TRBD2 (6 bases). V was trimmed by 3 bases and J by 3 bases, leaving 15 bases between them. The CDR3 is made up of 15 amino acids. In nucleotides, the CDR3 is TGTGCCAGCAGTTTGGAGGGCTCTCGGATCTACGAGCAGTACTTC. Protein product: CASSLEGSRIYEQYF.

This clonotype occurred a few times. This chain connects TRBV20-1 to TRBJ1-1; D might be TRBD1 (5 bases). This CDR3 is built from 13 residues. V was pared by 1 base and J by 5 bases, with 11 bases between. CDR1 is DFQATT and CDR2 is SNEGSKA in the germline V gene (reference sequence). This CDR3 reads CSARGWGGTEAFF. The CDR3 DNA reads TGCAGTGCTAGAGGTTGGGGGGGAACTGAAGCTTTCTTT.

The chain uses TRBV3-1 and TRBJ1-4; a possible D gene is TRBD1 (5 bases). The CDR3 runs 15 residues. Germline V gene data show CDR1 as LGHDT and CDR2 as YNNKEL (reference sequence). Between the trimmed V and J ends, which lost 1 base and 8 bases, there was a span of 14 bases. CDR3 bases: TGTGCCAGCAGCCAAGGCGGGGGATTGGGGGAAAAACTGTTTTTT. It yields the protein CASSQGGGLGEKLFF.

This CDR3 is CASSALDRYYEQYF. The CDR3 DNA sequence: TGTGCCAGCAGCGCGTTAGACCGGTACTACGAGCAGTACTTC. The rearrangement links TRBV11-2 to TRBJ2-7; D is uncertain. There are 14 residues in the CDR3. Deletions cut 5 bases from V and 3 bases from J, with 14 bases between. CDR1 and CDR2 (germline): SGHAT, FQNNGV.

This clonotype was picked up a small number of times. It may be a read error: a sequence one base away is much more abundant. V and J are TRBV6-4 and TRBJ1-1, with D uncertain. V lost 5 bases and J lost 1, with 5 bases in between. The CDR3 has 12 amino acids. Germline CDR1 is MRHNA and CDR2 is SNTAGT. CDR3 sequence: CASSYRNTEAFF. The CDR3 region has the DNA TGTGCCAGCAGTTACAGGAACACTGAAGCTTTCTTT.

With respect to this clonotype: A much larger clone sits a single nucleotide away, making a read error possible. The chain joins TRBV27 to TRBJ1-6; 7 bases are a match to TRBD1. Per the germline V gene, CDR1 is MNHEY and CDR2 is SMNVEV (reference sequence). The CDR3 sequence is 15 residues long. The CDR3 nucleotides read TGTGCCAGCAGAAGAGGACAGGTCCCTAATCCACCCCTCCACTTT. It translates to CASRRGQVPNPPLHF.

This clonotype was seen ten or more times. The J gene is TRBJ1-5, the V gene TRBV6-1; TRBD1 might be the D (6 bases). V was shortened by 8 bases and J by 4 bases, with 9 bases between the two germline ends. CDR1 MNHNS and CDR2 SASEGT come from the germline V gene. The CDR3 length is 12 residues. This CDR3 reads CASGGGNQPQHF. CDR3 bases: TGTGCCAGCGGGGGCGGTAATCAGCCCCAGCATTTT.

In this sample, this clonotype turned up a few times. The gene calls are TRBV30 and TRBJ2-7; D might be TRBD2 (5 bases). V was cut by 8 bases and J by 0 bases, with 23 bases left in between. The CDR3 consists of 16 residues. Germline lookup yields CDR1 GTSNPN and CDR2 SVGIG (reference sequence). The CDR3 spells CASTMGANLPSYEQYF. The CDR3 nucleotides are TGTGCCAGTACCATGGGAGCCAACCTACCCTCCTACGAGCAGTACTTC.

This clonotype has just one count. This chain links TRBV20-1 with TRBJ2-3; D call uncertain. CDR1 DFQATT and CDR2 SNEGSKA come from the germline V gene (reference sequence). V was pared by 5 bases and J by 2 bases, with 11 bases between. CDR3 length: 13 amino acids. The CDR3 protein is CSAVLGYTDTQYF. CDR3 nucleotides: TGCAGTGCTGTCCTTGGCTACACAGATACGCAGTATTTT.

The V call is TRBV12-3 or TRBV12-4, the J call TRBJ2-1, with D tentatively TRBD2 (5 bases). V was cut by 7 bases and J by 4 bases, with 17 bases left in between. There are 15 residues in the CDR3. In DNA form, the CDR3 reads TGTGCCAGCACCCTCGGATTAGCGAGTTACAATGAGCAGTTCTTC. Protein product: CASTLGLASYNEQFF.

This clonotype was recorded a few times. This clone may be a read error of a much larger clone one base away. V is TRBV11-2 and J is TRBJ2-7, with 10 bases matching TRBD1. The V gene's germline CDR1 is SGHAT and CDR2 FQNNGV. The CDR3 is made up of 16 amino acids. The CDR3 region is CVSSSWGGQGTYEQYF. The CDR3 nucleotides read TGTGTCAGCAGCTCGTGGGGGGGACAGGGGACCTACGAGCAGTACTTC.

This clonotype was counted only a few times. The CDR3 here is CASSFLSGRVEQYF. CDR3 nucleotides: TGTGCCAGCAGTTTCCTTAGCGGGAGGGTCGAGCAGTACTTC. V is TRBV28 and J is TRBJ2-7; 11 bases line up with TRBD2. V gave up 3 bases and J gave up 6 bases; unmatched junction bases: 4. This CDR3 has 14 residues. Germline V gene data show CDR1 as MDHEN and CDR2 as SYDVKM.